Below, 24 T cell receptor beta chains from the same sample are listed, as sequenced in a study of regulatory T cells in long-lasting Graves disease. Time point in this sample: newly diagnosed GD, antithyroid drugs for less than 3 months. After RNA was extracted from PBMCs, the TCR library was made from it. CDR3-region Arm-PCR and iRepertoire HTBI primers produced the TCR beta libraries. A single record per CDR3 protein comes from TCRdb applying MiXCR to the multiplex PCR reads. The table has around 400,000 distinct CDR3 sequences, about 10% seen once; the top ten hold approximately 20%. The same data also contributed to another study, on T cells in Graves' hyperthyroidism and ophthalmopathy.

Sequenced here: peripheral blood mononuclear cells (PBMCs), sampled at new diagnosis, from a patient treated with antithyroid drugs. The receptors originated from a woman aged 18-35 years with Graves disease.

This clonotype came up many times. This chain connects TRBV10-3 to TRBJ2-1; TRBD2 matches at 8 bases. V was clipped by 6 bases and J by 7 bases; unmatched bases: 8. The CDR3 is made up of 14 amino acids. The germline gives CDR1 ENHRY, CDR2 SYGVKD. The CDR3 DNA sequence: TGTGCCATCAGCGGGGGGGCCGGGGAGAATGAGCAGTTCTTC. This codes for CAISGGAGENEQFF.

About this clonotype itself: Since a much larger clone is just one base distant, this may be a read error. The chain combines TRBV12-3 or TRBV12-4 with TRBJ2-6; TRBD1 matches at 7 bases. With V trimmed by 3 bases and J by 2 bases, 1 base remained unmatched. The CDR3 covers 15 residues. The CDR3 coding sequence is TGTGCCAGCAGTTTTGGACAGGCTGGGGCCAACGTCCTGACTTTC. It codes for CASSFGQAGANVLTF.

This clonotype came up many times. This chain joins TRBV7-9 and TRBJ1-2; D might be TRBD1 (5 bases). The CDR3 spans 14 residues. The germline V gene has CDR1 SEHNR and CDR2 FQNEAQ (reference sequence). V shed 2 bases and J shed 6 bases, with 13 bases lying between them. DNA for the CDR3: TGTGCCAGCAGCTTAACTCAGGGTTCCGATGGCTACACCTTC. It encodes CASSLTQGSDGYTF.

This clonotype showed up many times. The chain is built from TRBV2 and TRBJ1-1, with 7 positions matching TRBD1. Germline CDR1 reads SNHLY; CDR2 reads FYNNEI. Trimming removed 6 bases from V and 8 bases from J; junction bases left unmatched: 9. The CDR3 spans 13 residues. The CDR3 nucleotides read TGTGCCAGCAGGGGGCAAGGGGACAGCGAAGCTTTCTTT. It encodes CASRGQGDSEAFF.

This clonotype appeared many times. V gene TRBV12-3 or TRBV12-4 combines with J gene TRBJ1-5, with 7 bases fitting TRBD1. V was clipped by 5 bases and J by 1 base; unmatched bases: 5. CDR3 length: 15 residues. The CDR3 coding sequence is TGTGCCAGCAGTCCACAGGGGTTCAGCAATCAGCCCCAGCATTTT. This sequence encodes CASSPQGFSNQPQHF.

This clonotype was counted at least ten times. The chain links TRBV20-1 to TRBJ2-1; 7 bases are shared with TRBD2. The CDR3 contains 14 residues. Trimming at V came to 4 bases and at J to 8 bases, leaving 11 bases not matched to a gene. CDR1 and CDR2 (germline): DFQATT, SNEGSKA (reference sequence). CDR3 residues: CSATHPPSGDEQFF. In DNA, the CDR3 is TGCAGTGCTACCCATCCACCTAGCGGCGATGAGCAGTTCTTC.

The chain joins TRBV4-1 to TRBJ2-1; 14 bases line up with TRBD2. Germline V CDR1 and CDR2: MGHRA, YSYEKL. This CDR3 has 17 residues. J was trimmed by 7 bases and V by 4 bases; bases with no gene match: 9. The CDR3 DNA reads TGCGCCAGCAGCCGTCCCGGGACTAGCGGGAGAGGGAATGAGCAGTTCTTC. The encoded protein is CASSRPGTSGRGNEQFF.

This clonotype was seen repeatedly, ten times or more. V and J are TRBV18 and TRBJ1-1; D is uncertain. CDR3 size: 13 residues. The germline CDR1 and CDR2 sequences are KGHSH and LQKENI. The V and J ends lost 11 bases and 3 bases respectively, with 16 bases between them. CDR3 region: CAYALDRDTEAFF. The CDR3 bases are TGTGCCTACGCCCTTGATCGAGACACTGAAGCTTTCTTT.

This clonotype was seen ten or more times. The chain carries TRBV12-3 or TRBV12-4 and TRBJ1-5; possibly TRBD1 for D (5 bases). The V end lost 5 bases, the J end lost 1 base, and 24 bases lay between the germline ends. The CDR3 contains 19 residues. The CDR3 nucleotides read TGTGCCAGCAGTCCCTGGGCGGGGGGGTCATGGGGGAGCAATCAGCCCCAGCATTTT. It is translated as CASSPWAGGSWGSNQPQHF.

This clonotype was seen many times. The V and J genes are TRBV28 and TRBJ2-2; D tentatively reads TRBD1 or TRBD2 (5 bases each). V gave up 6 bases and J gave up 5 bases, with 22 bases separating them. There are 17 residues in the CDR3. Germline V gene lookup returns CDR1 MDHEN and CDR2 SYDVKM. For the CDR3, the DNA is TGTGCCAGCAGAGCCGGGACGTTCTCTTTCTGGACCGGGGAGCTGTTTTTT. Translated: CASRAGTFSFWTGELFF.

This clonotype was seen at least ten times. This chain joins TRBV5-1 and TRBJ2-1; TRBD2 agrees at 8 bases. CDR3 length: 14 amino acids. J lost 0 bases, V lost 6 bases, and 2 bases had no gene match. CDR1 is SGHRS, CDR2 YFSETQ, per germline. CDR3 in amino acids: CASMSGSSYNEQFF. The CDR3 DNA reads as TGCGCCAGCATGAGCGGGAGCTCCTACAATGAGCAGTTCTTC.

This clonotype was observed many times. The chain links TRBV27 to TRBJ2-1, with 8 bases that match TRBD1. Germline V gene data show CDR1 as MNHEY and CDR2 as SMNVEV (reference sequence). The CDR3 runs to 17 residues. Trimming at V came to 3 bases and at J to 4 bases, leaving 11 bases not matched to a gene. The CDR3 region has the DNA TGTGCCAGCAGTTTCGGGACAGGTATCTCAATTTACAATGAGCAGTTCTTC. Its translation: CASSFGTGISIYNEQFF.

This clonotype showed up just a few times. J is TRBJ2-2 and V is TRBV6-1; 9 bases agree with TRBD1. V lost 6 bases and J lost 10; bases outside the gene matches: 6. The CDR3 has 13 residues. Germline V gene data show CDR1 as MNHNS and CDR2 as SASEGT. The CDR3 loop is CASSRDRVVELFF. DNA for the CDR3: TGTGCCAGCAGCAGGGACAGGGTTGTGGAGCTGTTTTTT.

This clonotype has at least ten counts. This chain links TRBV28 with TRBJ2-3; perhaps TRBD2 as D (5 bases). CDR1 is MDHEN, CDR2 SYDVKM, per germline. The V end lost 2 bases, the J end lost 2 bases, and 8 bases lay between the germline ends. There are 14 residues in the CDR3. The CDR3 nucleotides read TGTGCCAGCAGTTTACGGGGATTCACAGATACGCAGTATTTT. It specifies CASSLRGFTDTQYF.

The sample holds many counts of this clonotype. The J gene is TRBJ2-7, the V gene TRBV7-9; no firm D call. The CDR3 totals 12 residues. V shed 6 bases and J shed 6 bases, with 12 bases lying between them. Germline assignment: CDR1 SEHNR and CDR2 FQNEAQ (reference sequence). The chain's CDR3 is CASRMGFAEQYF. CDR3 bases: TGTGCCAGCAGGATGGGCTTCGCCGAGCAGTACTTC.

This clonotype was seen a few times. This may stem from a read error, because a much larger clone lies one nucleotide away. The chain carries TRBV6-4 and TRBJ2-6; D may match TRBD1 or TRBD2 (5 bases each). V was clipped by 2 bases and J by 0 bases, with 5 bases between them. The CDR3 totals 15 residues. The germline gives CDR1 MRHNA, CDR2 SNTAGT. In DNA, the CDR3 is TGTGCCAGCAGTGACGGGGGCTCTGGGGCCAACGTCCTGACTTTC. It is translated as CASSDGGSGANVLTF.

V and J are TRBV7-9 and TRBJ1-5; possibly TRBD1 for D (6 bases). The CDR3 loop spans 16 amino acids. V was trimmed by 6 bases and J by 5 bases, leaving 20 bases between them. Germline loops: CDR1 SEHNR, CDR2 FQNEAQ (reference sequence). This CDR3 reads CASRELTGQGYQPQHF. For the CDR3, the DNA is TGTGCCAGCAGGGAGCTTACAGGGCAGGGGTATCAGCCCCAGCATTTT.

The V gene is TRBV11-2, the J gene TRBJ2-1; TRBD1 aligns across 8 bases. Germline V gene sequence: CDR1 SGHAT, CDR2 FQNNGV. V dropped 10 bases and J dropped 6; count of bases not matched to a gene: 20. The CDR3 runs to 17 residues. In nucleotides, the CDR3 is TGTGCCATCCCGACAGGGGACCACCCCAATACGGGCAATGAGCAGTTCTTC. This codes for CAIPTGDHPNTGNEQFF.

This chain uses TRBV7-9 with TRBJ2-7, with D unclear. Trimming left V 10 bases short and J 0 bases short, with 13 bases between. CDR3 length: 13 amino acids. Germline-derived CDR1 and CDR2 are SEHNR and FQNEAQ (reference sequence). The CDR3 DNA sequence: TGTGCCACCGAGCCCCCCACCTCCTACGAGCAGTACGTC. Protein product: CATEPPTSYEQYV.

The CDR3 here is CASLPGQDFRIGNQPQHF. The CDR3 DNA follows: TGTGCCAGTCTCCCGGGACAGGATTTCCGAATAGGCAATCAGCCCCAGCATTTT. The J gene is TRBJ1-5, the V gene TRBV19, with 8 positions matching TRBD1. The germline gives CDR1 LNHDA, CDR2 SQIVND (reference sequence). V lost 8 bases, J lost 2 bases, and 17 bases stayed unmatched. The CDR3 totals 18 residues. The complete variable domain, with remaining parts taken from reference TRBV19 and TRBJ1-5, reads DGGITQSPKYLFRKEGQNVTLSCEQNLNHDAMYWYRQDPGQGLRLIYYSQIVNDFQKGDIAEGYSVSREKKESFPLTVTSAQKNPTAFYLCASLPGQDFRIGNQPQHFGDGTRLSIL.

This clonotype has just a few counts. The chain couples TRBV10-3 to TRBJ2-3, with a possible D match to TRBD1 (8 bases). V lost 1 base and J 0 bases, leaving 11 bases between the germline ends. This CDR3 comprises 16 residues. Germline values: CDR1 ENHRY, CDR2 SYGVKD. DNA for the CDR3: TGTGCCATCAGTGAGTTACAGGGGGGGAGCACAGATACGCAGTATTTT. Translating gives CAISELQGGSTDTQYF.

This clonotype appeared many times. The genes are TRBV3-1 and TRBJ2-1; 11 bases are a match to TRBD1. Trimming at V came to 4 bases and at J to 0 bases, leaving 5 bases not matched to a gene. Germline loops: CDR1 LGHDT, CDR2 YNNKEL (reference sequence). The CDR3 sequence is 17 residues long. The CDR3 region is CASSLGTGGFSYNEQFF. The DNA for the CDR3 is TGTGCCAGCAGCCTGGGGACAGGGGGGTTCTCCTACAATGAGCAGTTCTTC.

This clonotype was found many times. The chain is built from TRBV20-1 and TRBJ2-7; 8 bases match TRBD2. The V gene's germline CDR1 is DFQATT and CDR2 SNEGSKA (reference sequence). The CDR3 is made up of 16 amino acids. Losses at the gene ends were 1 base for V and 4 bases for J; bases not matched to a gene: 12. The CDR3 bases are TGCAGTGCTAGAGGGCGAGGAAGACTAGCGAGATACGAGCAGTACTTC. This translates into CSARGRGRLARYEQYF.

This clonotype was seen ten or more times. The CDR3 coding sequence is TGTGCCAGCAGCCAAAATGGACAGGGCGGGTGGGAGACCCAGTACTTC. This gives the protein CASSQNGQGGWETQYF. V usage is TRBV7-3 and J usage is TRBJ2-5; 8 bases align to TRBD1. This CDR3 has 16 amino acids. Germline CDR1 is SGHTA and CDR2 is FQGTGA. Trimming removed 5 bases from V and 5 bases from J; junction bases left unmatched: 13.